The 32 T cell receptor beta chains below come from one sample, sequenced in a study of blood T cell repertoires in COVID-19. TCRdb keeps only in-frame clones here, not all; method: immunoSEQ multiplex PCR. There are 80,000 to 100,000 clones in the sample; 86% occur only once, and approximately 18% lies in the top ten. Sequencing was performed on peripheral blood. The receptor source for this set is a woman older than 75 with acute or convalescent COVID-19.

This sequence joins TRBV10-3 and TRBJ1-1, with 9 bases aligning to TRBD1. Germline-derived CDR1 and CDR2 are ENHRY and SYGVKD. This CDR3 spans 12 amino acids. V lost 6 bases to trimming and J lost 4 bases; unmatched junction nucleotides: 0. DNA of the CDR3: TGTGCCATCAGGGGACAGGGCACTGAAGCTTTCTTT. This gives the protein CAIRGQGTEAFF.

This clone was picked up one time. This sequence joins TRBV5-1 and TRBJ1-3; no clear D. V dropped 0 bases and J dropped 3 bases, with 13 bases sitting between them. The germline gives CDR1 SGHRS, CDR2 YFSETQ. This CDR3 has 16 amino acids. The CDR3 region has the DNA TGCGCCAGCAGCTTGGCCGCCGGGTTGGATGGAAACACCATATATTTT. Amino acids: CASSLAAGLDGNTIYF.

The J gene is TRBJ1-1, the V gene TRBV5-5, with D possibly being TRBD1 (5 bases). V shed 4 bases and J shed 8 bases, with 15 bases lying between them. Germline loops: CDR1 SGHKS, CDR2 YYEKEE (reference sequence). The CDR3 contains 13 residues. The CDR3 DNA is TGTGCCAGCAGCCGTGGGGGGATCGGGGAAGCTTTCTTT. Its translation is CASSRGGIGEAFF.

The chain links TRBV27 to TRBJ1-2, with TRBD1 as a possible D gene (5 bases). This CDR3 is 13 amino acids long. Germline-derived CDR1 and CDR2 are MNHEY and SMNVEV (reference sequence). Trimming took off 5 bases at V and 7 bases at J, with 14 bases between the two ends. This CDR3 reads CASSPGGSRGYTF. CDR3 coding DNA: TGTGCCAGCAGTCCGGGGGGGAGCCGTGGCTACACCTTC.

The CDR3 nucleotides are TGTGCCACCAGCAGAGATCGCAGAGGGTCACGCACAGATACGCAGTATTTT. It specifies CATSRDRRGSRTDTQYF. The chain employs TRBV15 and TRBJ2-3; D is possibly TRBD2 (5 bases). The length of the CDR3 is 17 residues. Germline assignment: CDR1 LNHNV and CDR2 YYDKDF (reference sequence). The V and J ends lost 0 bases and 1 base respectively, with 14 bases between them.

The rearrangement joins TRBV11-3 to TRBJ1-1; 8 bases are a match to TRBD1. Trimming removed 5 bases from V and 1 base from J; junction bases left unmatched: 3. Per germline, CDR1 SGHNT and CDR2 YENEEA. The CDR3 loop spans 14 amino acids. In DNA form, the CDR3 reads TGTGCCAGCAGCCTCGACAGGGGGAACACTGAAGCTTTCTTT. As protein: CASSLDRGNTEAFF.

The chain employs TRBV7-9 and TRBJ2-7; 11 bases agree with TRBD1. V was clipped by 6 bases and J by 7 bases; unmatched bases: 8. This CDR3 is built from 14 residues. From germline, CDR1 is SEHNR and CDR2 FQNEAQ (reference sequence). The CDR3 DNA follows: TGTGCCAGCAGGGGCTGGGACAGGGGGATGGAGCAGTACTTC. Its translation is CASRGWDRGMEQYF.

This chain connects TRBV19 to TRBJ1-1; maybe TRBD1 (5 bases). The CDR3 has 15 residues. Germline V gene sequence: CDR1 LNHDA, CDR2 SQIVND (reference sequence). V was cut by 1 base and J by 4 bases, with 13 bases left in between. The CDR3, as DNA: TGTGCCAGTAGTATAGGGCGGGGGAAGGGCACTGAAGCTTTCTTT. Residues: CASSIGRGKGTEAFF.

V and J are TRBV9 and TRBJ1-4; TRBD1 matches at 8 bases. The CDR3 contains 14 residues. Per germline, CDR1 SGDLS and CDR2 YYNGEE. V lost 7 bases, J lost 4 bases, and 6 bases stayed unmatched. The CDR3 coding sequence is TGTGCCAGCGGTCGGACAGGGTATAATGAAAAACTGTTTTTT. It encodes CASGRTGYNEKLFF.

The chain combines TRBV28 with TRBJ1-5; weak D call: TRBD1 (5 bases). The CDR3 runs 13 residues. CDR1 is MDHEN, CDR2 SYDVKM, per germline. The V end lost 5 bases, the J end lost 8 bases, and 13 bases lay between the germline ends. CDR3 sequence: CASSTGLSKPQHF. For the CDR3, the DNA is TGTGCCAGCAGTACGGGACTCTCGAAGCCCCAGCATTTT.

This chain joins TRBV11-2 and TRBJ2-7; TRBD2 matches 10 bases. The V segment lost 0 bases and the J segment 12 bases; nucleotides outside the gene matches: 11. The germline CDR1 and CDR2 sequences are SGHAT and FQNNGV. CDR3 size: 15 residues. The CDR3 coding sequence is TGTGCCAGCAGCTTAGATCGTCTAGCGGGGGCTCGGCTGTACTTC. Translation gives CASSLDRLAGARLYF. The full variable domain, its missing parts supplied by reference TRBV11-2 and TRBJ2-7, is EAGVAQSPRYKIIEKRQSVAFWCNPISGHATLYWYQQILGQGPKLLIQFQNNGVVDDSQLPKDRFSAERLKGVDSTLKIQPAKLEDSAVYLCASSLDRLAGARLYFGPGTRLTVT.

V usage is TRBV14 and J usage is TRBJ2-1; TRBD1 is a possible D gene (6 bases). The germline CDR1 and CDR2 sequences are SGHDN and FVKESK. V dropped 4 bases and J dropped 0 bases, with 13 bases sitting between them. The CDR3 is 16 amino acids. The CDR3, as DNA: TGTGCCAGCAGCCGACTGGGGGCGGTCTCCTACAATGAGCAGTTCTTC. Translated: CASSRLGAVSYNEQFF.

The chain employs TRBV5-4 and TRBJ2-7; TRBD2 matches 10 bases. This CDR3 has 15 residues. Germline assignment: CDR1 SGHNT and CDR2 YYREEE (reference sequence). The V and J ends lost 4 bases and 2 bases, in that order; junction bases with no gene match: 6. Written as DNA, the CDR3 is TGTGCCAGCAGCCTTAGCGGGGGGCGAACCTACGAGCAGTACTTC. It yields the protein CASSLSGGRTYEQYF. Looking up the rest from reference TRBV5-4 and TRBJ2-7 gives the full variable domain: ETGVTQSPTHLIKTRGQQVTLRCSSQSGHNTVSWYQQALGQGPQFIFQYYREEENGRGNFPPRFSGLQFPNYSSELNVNALELDDSALYLCASSLSGGRTYEQYFGPGTRLTVT.

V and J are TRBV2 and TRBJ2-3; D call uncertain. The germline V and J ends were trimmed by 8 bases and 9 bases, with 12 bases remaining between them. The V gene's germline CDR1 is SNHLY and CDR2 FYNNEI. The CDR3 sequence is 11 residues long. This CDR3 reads CASGLSRTQYF. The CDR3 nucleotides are TGTGCCAGCGGGTTATCGAGGACGCAGTATTTT. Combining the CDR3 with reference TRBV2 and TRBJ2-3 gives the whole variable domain EPEVTQTPSHQVTQMGQEVILRCVPISNHLYFYWYRQILGQKVEFLVSFYNNEISEKSEIFDDQFSVERPDGSNFTLKIRSTKLEDSAMYFCASGLSRTQYFGPGTRLTVL.

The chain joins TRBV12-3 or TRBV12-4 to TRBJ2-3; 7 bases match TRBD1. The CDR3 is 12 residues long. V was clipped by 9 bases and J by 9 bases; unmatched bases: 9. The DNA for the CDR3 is TGTGCCAGTACCTCGGGACAGTCGACGCAGTATTTT. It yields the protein CASTSGQSTQYF.

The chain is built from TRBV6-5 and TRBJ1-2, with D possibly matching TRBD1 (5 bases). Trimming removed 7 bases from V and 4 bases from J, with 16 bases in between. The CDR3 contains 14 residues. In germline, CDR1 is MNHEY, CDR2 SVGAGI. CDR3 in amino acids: CASTRDRYLYGYTF. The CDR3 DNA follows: TGTGCCAGCACCAGGGATCGGTACCTCTATGGCTACACCTTC.

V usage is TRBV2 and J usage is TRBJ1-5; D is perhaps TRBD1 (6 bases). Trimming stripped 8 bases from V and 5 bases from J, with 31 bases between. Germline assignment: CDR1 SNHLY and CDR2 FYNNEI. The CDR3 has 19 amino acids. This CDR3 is CASGAGTLLDSNLDQPQHF. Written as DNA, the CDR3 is TGTGCCAGCGGGGCAGGGACCCTCCTGGACAGTAATTTGGATCAGCCCCAGCATTTT. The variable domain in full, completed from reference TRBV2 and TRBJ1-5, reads EPEVTQTPSHQVTQMGQEVILRCVPISNHLYFYWYRQILGQKVEFLVSFYNNEISEKSEIFDDQFSVERPDGSNFTLKIRSTKLEDSAMYFCASGAGTLLDSNLDQPQHFGDGTRLSIL.

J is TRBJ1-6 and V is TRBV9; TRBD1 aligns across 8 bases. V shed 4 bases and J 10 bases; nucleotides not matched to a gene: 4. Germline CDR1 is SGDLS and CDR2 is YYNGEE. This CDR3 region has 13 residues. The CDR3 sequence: CASSPDRDSPLHF. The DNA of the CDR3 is TGTGCCAGCAGCCCGGACAGGGACTCACCCCTCCACTTT.

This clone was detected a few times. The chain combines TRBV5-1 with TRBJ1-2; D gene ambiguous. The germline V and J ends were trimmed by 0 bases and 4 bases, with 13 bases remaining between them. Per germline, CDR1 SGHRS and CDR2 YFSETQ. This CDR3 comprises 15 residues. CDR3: CASSLGAGIFYGYTF. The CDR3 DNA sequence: TGCGCCAGCAGCTTGGGAGCAGGAATCTTCTATGGCTACACCTTC.

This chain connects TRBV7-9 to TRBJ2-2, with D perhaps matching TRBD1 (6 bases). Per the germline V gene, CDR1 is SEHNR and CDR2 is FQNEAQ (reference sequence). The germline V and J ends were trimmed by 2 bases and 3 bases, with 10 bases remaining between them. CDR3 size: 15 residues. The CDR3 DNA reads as TGTGCCAGCAGCTTACCGACAGGCCACACCGGGGAGCTGTTTTTT. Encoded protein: CASSLPTGHTGELFF.

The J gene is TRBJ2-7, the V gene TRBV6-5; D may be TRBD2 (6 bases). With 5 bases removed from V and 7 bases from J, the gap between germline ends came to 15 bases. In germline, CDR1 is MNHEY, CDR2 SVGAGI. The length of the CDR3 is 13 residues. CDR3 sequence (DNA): TGTGCCAGCAGTCGGGACTTGGGAGTGGAGCAGTACTTC. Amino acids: CASSRDLGVEQYF.

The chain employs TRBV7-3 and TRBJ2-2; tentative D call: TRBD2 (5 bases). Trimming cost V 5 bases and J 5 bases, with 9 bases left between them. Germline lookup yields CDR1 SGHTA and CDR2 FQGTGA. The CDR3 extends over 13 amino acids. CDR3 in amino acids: CASSLTGTGELFF. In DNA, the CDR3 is TGTGCCAGCAGCCTTACGGGAACCGGGGAGCTGTTTTTT.

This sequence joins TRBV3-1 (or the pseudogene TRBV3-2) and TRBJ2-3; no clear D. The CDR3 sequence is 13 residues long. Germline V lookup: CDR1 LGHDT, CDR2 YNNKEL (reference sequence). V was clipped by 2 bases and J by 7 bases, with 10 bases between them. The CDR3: CASSQTVENTQYF. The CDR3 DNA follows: TGTGCCAGCAGCCAAACGGTCGAAAATACGCAGTATTTT.

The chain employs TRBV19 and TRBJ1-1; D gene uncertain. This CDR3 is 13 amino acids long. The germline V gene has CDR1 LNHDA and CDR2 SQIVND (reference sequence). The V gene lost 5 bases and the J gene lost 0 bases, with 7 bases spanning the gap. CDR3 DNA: TGTGCCAGTAGTCCCACGGTGAACACTGAAGCTTTCTTT. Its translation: CASSPTVNTEAFF.

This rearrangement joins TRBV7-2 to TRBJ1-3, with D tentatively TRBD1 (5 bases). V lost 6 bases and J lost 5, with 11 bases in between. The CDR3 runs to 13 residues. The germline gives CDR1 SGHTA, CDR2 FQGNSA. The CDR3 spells CASSGPGRNTIYF. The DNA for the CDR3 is TGTGCCAGCAGTGGGCCAGGGAGAAACACCATATATTTT.

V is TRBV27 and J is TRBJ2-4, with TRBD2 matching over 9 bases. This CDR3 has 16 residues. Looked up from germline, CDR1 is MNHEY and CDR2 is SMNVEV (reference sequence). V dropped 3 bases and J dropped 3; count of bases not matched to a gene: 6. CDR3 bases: TGTGCCAGCAGTTTGCGGGGGGGATTTGTCAAAAACATTCAGTACTTC. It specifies CASSLRGGFVKNIQYF.

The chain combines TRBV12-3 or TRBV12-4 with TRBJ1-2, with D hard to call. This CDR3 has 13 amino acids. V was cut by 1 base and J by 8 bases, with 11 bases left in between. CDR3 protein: CASSLEAGEGYTF. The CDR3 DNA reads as TGTGCCAGCAGTTTAGAGGCAGGCGAAGGCTACACCTTC.

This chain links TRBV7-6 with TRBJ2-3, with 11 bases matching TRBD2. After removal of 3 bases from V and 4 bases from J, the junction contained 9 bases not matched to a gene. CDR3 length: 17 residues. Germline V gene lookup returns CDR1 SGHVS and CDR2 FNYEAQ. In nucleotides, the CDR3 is TGTGCCAGCAGCTTCCTAGCGGGGGGCCTGGGGGCAGATACGCAGTATTTT. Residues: CASSFLAGGLGADTQYF. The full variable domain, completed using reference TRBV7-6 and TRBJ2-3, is GAGVSQSPRYKVTKRGQDVALRCDPISGHVSLYWYRQALGQGPEFLTYFNYEAQQDKSGLPNDRFSAERPEGSISTLTIQRTEQRDSAMYRCASSFLAGGLGADTQYFGPGTRLTVL.

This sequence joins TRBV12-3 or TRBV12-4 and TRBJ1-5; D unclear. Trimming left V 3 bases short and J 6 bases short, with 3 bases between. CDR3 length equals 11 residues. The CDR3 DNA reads TGTGCCAGCAGTTTCTCTCAGCCCCAGCATTTT. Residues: CASSFSQPQHF.

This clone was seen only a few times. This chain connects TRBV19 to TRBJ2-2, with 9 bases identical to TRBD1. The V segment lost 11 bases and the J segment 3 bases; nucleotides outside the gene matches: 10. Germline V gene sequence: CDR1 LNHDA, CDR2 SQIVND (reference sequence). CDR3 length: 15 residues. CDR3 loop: CACHPQGADTGELFF. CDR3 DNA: TGTGCCTGTCACCCACAGGGGGCGGACACCGGGGAGCTGTTTTTT.

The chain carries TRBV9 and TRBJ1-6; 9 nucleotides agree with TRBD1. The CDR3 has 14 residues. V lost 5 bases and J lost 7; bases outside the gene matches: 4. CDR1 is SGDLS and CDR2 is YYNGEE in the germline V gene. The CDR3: CASSLGTGNSPLHF. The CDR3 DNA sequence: TGTGCCAGCAGTCTCGGGACAGGGAATTCACCCCTCCACTTT.

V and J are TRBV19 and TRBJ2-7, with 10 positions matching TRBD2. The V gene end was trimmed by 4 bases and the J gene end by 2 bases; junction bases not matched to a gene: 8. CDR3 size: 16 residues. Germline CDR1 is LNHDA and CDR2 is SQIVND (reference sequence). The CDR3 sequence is CASSRGASGGPYEQYF. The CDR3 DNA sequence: TGTGCCAGTAGTAGAGGAGCTAGCGGGGGCCCCTACGAGCAGTACTTC. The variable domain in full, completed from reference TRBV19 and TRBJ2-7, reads DGGITQSPKYLFRKEGQNVTLSCEQNLNHDAMYWYRQDPGQGLRLIYYSQIVNDFQKGDIAEGYSVSREKKESFPLTVTSAQKNPTAFYLCASSRGASGGPYEQYFGPGTRLTVT.